The 9 T cell receptor beta chains below come from one sample, sequenced in a study of cytomegalovirus exposure and HLA in healthy donors (dated by TCRdb to the late 2010s). The protocol used for the library was the immunoSEQ multiplex PCR assay. For the multiplex PCR, a mixture combining 60 forward primers for TCR Vbeta segments and 13 reverse primers for TCR Jbeta segments was used. TCRdb limited this immuneACCESS table to in-frame rearrangements with V and J called. A share of clones is missing; checked studies link under half to unresolved V genes, and the rest is unexplained. The sample data list about 97,000 clones, and roughly 71% of these were observed just once. Together, the top ten hold 8.5% to 12% of the sample. Material for sequencing was PBMCs. These receptors were taken from a man aged 50-60 years in good health and CMV-seronegative.

The chain recombines TRBV2 with TRBJ1-1, with D possibly being TRBD1 (5 bases). The CDR3 sequence is 13 residues long. V lost 6 bases and J 2 bases, leaving 10 bases between the germline ends. Per germline, CDR1 SNHLY and CDR2 FYNNEI. The CDR3 loop reads CASRGDFNTEAFF. Here the CDR3 DNA reads TGTGCCAGCAGGGGGGACTTTAACACTGAAGCTTTCTTT.

This clone occurred a few times. In DNA, the CDR3 is TGTGCCAGCAGTTACAACGAGAGGGAGGCTACGGCGAAGCTGTTTTTT. It encodes CASSYNEREATAKLFF. The rearrangement uses TRBV6-6 and TRBJ2-2; D might be TRBD2 (6 bases). V was clipped by 2 bases and J by 12 bases, with 22 bases between them. The germline V gene encodes CDR1 MNHNY and CDR2 SVGAGI (reference sequence). The CDR3 consists of 16 residues.

The V and J genes are TRBV7-8 and TRBJ2-5; D gene unclear. V lost 1 base to trimming and J lost 5 bases, with 11 bases between them. Germline lookup yields CDR1 SGHVS and CDR2 FQNEAQ. The CDR3 totals 14 residues. Here the CDR3 reads CASSLVVGVETQYF. In DNA form, the CDR3 reads TGTGCCAGCAGCTTAGTTGTTGGAGTGGAGACCCAGTACTTC.

The rearrangement links TRBV5-6 to TRBJ2-2; 7 bases map to TRBD2. Germline loops: CDR1 SGHDT, CDR2 YYEEEE. V lost 4 bases, J lost 3 bases, and 6 bases stayed unmatched. The CDR3 length is 15 residues. The CDR3 loop is CASSPTSRHTGELFF. DNA for the CDR3: TGTGCCAGCAGCCCGACTAGCAGACACACCGGGGAGCTGTTTTTT.

The chain employs TRBV19 and TRBJ2-4; D is undetermined. The CDR3 loop spans 11 amino acids. In germline, CDR1 is LNHDA, CDR2 SQIVND (reference sequence). The V end lost 3 bases, the J end lost 8 bases, and 5 bases lay between the germline ends. The CDR3 region has the DNA TGTGCCAGTAGTATGGCGGACATTCAGTACTTC. Residues: CASSMADIQYF.

The genes are TRBV19 and TRBJ2-5; 9 positions match TRBD1. Germline V gene lookup returns CDR1 LNHDA and CDR2 SQIVND (reference sequence). The J segment lost 5 bases and the V segment lost 4 bases, leaving 8 bases of the junction unmatched. The CDR3 totals 15 residues. CDR3 loop: CASSTAGTGRETQYF. In DNA form, the CDR3 reads TGTGCCAGTAGTACGGCCGGGACAGGGAGGGAGACCCAGTACTTC.

This clone showed up just once. V and J are TRBV7-7 and TRBJ2-7, with 9 bases that match TRBD1. This CDR3 is built from 14 residues. Germline trimming cut 5 bases from V and 4 bases from J; bases unmatched to any gene: 6. The germline V gene has CDR1 SSHAT and CDR2 FNYEAQ (reference sequence). The CDR3 bases are TGTGCCAGCAGCCCGACACAGGGGGCGTACGAGCAGTACTTC. Translation: CASSPTQGAYEQYF.

CDR3 loop: CASSLGTTGGRPQHF. In nucleotides, the CDR3 is TGTGCCAGCAGCTTAGGGACCACAGGGGGACGGCCCCAGCATTTT. The chain carries TRBV11-2 and TRBJ1-5; TRBD1 aligns across 8 bases. The CDR3 spans 15 residues. Germline assignment: CDR1 SGHAT and CDR2 FQNNGV. V shed 1 base, J shed 9 bases, and the junction held 8 bases outside the gene matches. Supplemented by reference TRBV11-2 and TRBJ1-5, the full variable domain reads EAGVAQSPRYKIIEKRQSVAFWCNPISGHATLYWYQQILGQGPKLLIQFQNNGVVDDSQLPKDRFSAERLKGVDSTLKIQPAKLEDSAVYLCASSLGTTGGRPQHFGDGTRLSIL.

V usage is TRBV9 and J usage is TRBJ2-2; 8 nucleotides match TRBD2. Trimming removed 0 bases from V and 4 bases from J; junction bases left unmatched: 8. Per germline, CDR1 SGDLS and CDR2 YYNGEE. The CDR3 contains 17 residues. The CDR3 spells CASSVEFGGAPTGELFF. The CDR3 nucleotides read TGTGCCAGCAGCGTAGAATTCGGGGGGGCCCCCACCGGGGAGCTGTTTTTT.